A selection of T cell receptor beta chains follows, all from one sample in a study of blood T cell repertoires in COVID-19. Data came from immunoSEQ multiplex PCR; TCRdb stores just in-frame clones and leaves some out. The sample lists 130,000 or so clones, 88% occurring once. Sequencing was done on a sample of peripheral blood. The receptors come from a human donor in a cohort sampled during active COVID-19. Both conserved end residues are part of each CDR3. D genes are given only for firm matches. Some rows mark clone size as missing; the rest say once, few, many or name a class of expanded clone.

CDR3 DNA	CDR3 protein	CDR3 length	D gene	clone size	J gene	V gene
TGCGCCAGCAGCTTGGCCCCTCAGACTAGCGCCAGCACAGATACGCAGTATTTT	CASSLAPQTSASTDTQYF	18	TRBD2	-	TRBJ2-3	TRBV5-1
TGTGCCAGCAGCCAAGATCTAACGGAGACCCAGTACTTC	CASSQDLTETQYF	13	-	-	TRBJ2-5	TRBV3-1/TRBV3-2
TGTGCCTGGAGTGCAGACTTAGCCAAAAACATTCAGTACTTC	CAWSADLAKNIQYF	14	-	-	TRBJ2-4	TRBV30
TGTGCCAGAAAGACTAGCGGGATCTACAATGAGCAGTTCTTC	CARKTSGIYNEQFF	14	TRBD2	-	TRBJ2-1	TRBV2
TGTGCCAGCAGCCCTACGGGACAGGGCGTCTACGAGCAGTACTTC	CASSPTGQGVYEQYF	15	TRBD1	-	TRBJ2-7	TRBV5-4
TGTGCCAGTAGTAAAGCGGGAGCGATCACCGGGGAGCTGTTTTTT	CASSKAGAITGELFF	15	TRBD2	-	TRBJ2-2	TRBV19
TGTGCCAGCAGCAACCCGGGGGTCAGGGACCTGGGACTAGCGGGAGTTAGGTCCTACGAGCAGTACTTC	CASSNPGVRDLGLAGVRSYEQYF	23	-	-	TRBJ2-7	TRBV21-1
TGTGCCATCAGTGAGACAGGTGGTAATGAAAAACTGTTTTTT	CAISETGGNEKLFF	14	-	-	TRBJ1-4	TRBV10-3
TGTGCCAGCAGTTTATTAGCGGGAGGGCCCTACGAGCAGTACTTC	CASSLLAGGPYEQYF	15	TRBD2	-	TRBJ2-7	TRBV27
TGTGCCAGCAGCCTACAAACCCCCTTTACAGAGTCTAACTATGGCTACACCTTC	CASSLQTPFTESNYGYTF	18	-	-	TRBJ1-2	TRBV14
TGCGCCAGCAGCACTCCGGGACAGGCGTCAGATACGCAGTATTTT	CASSTPGQASDTQYF	15	TRBD1	-	TRBJ2-3	TRBV5-1
TGTGCTAGTGGTTCCCGGGATCATGGCTACACCTTC	CASGSRDHGYTF	12	-	-	TRBJ1-2	TRBV12-5
TGTGCCAGCAGTTCCTCGGGACTAGCGTTCGGGGAGCTGTTTTTT	CASSSSGLAFGELFF	15	TRBD2	-	TRBJ2-2	TRBV28
TGTGCCAGTAGCCCCCTGCAAGCTCTGAACACTGAAGCTTTCTTT	CASSPLQALNTEAFF	15	-	-	TRBJ1-1	TRBV19
TGTGCCAGCAGCGTAGATGGGACTGGACACAATGAGCAGTTCTTC	CASSVDGTGHNEQFF	15	-	-	TRBJ2-1	TRBV9
TGTGCCAGCAGCTATCTAGCGGGAGGCACAGATACGCAGTATTTT	CASSYLAGGTDTQYF	15	TRBD2	-	TRBJ2-3	TRBV5-4
TGTGCCACCAGCAAGATCGGACAGGGGTCTGGCTACACCTTC	CATSKIGQGSGYTF	14	TRBD1	-	TRBJ1-2	TRBV15
TGTGCCAGCAGCTTTAGCGGGAGGGCCTACGAGCAGTACTTC	CASSFSGRAYEQYF	14	TRBD2	-	TRBJ2-7	TRBV7-9
TGTGCCAGCAGCGAAAAACGGGGTACCTACGAGCAGTACTTC	CASSEKRGTYEQYF	14	-	-	TRBJ2-7	TRBV7-6
TGTGCCAGCAGTTTCAGGGGGTGGAGGGAGCAGTACTTC	CASSFRGWREQYF	13	TRBD1	-	TRBJ2-7	TRBV28
TGTGCCAGCAGCCCCAGGATTTTGGGAAACACCATATATTTT	CASSPRILGNTIYF	14	-	few	TRBJ1-3	TRBV7-9
TGTGCCAGCAGCTTAACCGACGGGATTTACGAGCAGTACTTC	CASSLTDGIYEQYF	14	-	-	TRBJ2-7	TRBV11-1
TGTGCCAGCGCATGGCGGGGCTCCTACGAGCAGTACTTC	CASAWRGSYEQYF	13	-	-	TRBJ2-7	TRBV2
TGTGCCACCAGTGATTCGGCGGCAGGGAGGGGCCCCTACAATGAGCAGTTCTTC	CATSDSAAGRGPYNEQFF	18	TRBD2	-	TRBJ2-1	TRBV24-1
TGTGCCAGCAGCGTAGGAGGGAGTAACTCCTACAATGAGCAGTTCTTC	CASSVGGSNSYNEQFF	16	-	-	TRBJ2-1	TRBV9
TGTGCCAGCAGCCTAGACAGGAATGAGCAGTTCTTC	CASSLDRNEQFF	12	-	-	TRBJ2-1	TRBV7-9
TGTGCCAGCTCACCATTTACCGAAGACAGAAACACCATATATTTT	CASSPFTEDRNTIYF	15	-	once	TRBJ1-3	TRBV18
TGTGCCTGGAGTTACCCCGTCACGGAGAGATCACCCCTCCACTTT	CAWSYPVTERSPLHF	15	-	few	TRBJ1-6	TRBV30
TGTGCCAGCAGCTCTCAGGGGGCCACTGAAGCTTTCTTT	CASSSQGATEAFF	13	TRBD1	-	TRBJ1-1	TRBV7-9
TGTGCCAGCAGCTGGGGACAGGGCTCCTACGAGCAGTACTTC	CASSWGQGSYEQYF	14	TRBD1	-	TRBJ2-7	TRBV11-2
TGTGCCAGCAGCTACAATGGAGGCAATCAGCCCCAGCATTTT	CASSYNGGNQPQHF	14	-	-	TRBJ1-5	TRBV6-5
TGTGCCAGCAGCCCGGGACAGGGCTCCTACAATGAGCAGTTCTTC	CASSPGQGSYNEQFF	15	TRBD1	-	TRBJ2-1	TRBV5-6